In this sample, the clone carrying this T cell receptor (beta chain) turned up many times. The target antigen is unknown. The authors built TCR beta libraries using iRepertoire HTBI primers and Arm-PCR of CDR3 regions. From the multiplex PCR reads, TCRdb called clonotypes with MiXCR, one entry per CDR3 protein. Here the sample spans fewer than 350,000 distinct CDR3 sequences, about a sixth being singletons. These data are taken from a study of regulatory T cells in long-lasting Graves disease. About the study: Newly diagnosed Graves' patients took antithyroid drugs under 3 months.

The time point denotes: newly diagnosed GD, antithyroid drugs for less than 3 months. Extracted RNA from PBMCs served as the source of the TCR library. Regarding the study as a whole: A greater number of public clonotypes (approximately 2,500) was shared by persistent patients than by new patients (about 880). The TCR repertoire of persistent Graves' patients was less diverse than that of newly diagnosed ones.

Source: peripheral blood mononuclear cells (PBMCs), taken at new diagnosis, from a patient treated with antithyroid drugs. This sequence was found in a female donor with Graves disease.

The CDR3 loop is CASSLLGLAGGPLTDTQYF. The CDR3 DNA follows: TGTGCCAGCAGCCTATTAGGGCTAGCGGGAGGCCCACTCACAGATACGCAGTATTTT. This chain links TRBV28 with TRBJ2-3, with 11 bases matching TRBD2. The V gene's germline CDR1 is MDHEN and CDR2 SYDVKM. The CDR3 runs 19 residues. V shed 6 bases and J 2 bases; nucleotides not matched to a gene: 16.